This TCR beta chain was identified in a study of T cell changes during pregnancy in multiple sclerosis. This table comes from immunoSEQ multiplex PCR, and its TCRdb copy is limited to in-frame clones, with some not included. In the table there are 51,000 or so clones, approximately 93% of which are singletons. The specimen comprised peripheral blood, sampled in the second trimester of pregnancy. The clonotype comes from a female donor with multiple sclerosis, enrolled in a pregnancy study.

CDR3 sequence reads: CASSPSGEFYNEQFF. The CDR3 DNA follows: TGTGCCAGCAGTCCTAGCGGCGAATTCTACAATGAGCAGTTCTTC. The genes are TRBV5-4 and TRBJ2-1; 7 bases are a match to TRBD2. CDR1 SGHNT and CDR2 YYREEE come from the germline V gene (reference sequence). The CDR3 is 15 residues long. V trimming: 5 bases; J trimming: 3 bases; junction bases outside the gene matches: 8. The variable domain in full, completed from reference TRBV5-4 and TRBJ2-1, reads ETGVTQSPTHLIKTRGQQVTLRCSSQSGHNTVSWYQQALGQGPQFIFQYYREEENGRGNFPPRFSGLQFPNYSSELNVNALELDDSALYLCASSPSGEFYNEQFFGPGTRLTVL.